This T cell receptor (beta chain) was retrieved from a study of immune evolution from preneoplasia to lung adenocarcinoma. The sample holds one count of this clone. TCRdb's table, derived via immunoSEQ multiplex PCR, lists solely in-frame clones and lacks some. The sample records 3,500 or so clones, about four fifths being singletons. Germline V gene sequence: CDR1 SGHAT, CDR2 FQNNGV. V lost 1 base and J lost 4; bases outside the gene matches: 7. The CDR3 totals 15 residues. The specimen was FFPE invasive lung adenocarcinoma tissue. The chain uses TRBV11-2 and TRBJ2-7, with 7 bases aligning to TRBD1. The TCR was taken from a person aged 70 to 85 with invasive lung adenocarcinoma. DNA for the CDR3: TGTGCCAGCAGCTTAGTTCCAGGGGGTCAATACGAGCAGTACTTC. As protein: CASSLVPGGQYEQYF.